This is a list of T cell receptor beta chains from one sample in a study of graft-versus-host responses after intestinal transplantation. The repertoire was sequenced with immunoSEQ multiplex PCR; TCRdb's copy has only in-frame clones and lacks some. Here the sample spans about 63,000 clones, roughly nine tenths being singletons. The input for sequencing was ileum tissue, taken 357 days after transplant. Receptor source: a human patient who received an intestinal transplant, so some T cells may come from the graft donor. Each CDR3 is given with its conserved first and last residue. Fields, in order: clone size, D gene, V gene, J gene, CDR3 length, CDR3 DNA, CDR3 protein. The D gene is left open where the match is weak. Rows may omit the clone size; those that give it use once, few, many or a size class.

>once|-|TRBV5-1|TRBJ2-7|15
TGCGCCAGCAGCTTGGCCTGGGGGGAGAGATACGAGCAGTACTTC
CASSLAWGERYEQYF
>-|TRBD1|TRBV6-5|TRBJ2-7|16
TGTGCCAGCAGTTACCTACCGGACAGGGGGCATGACGAGCAGTACTTC
CASSYLPDRGHDEQYF
>-|TRBD2|TRBV2|TRBJ2-3|17
TGTGCCAGCAGTGAAGAGGAGGCGGGAGTAGGTGCAGATACGCAGTATTTT
CASSEEEAGVGADTQYF
>-|-|TRBV19|TRBJ2-1|12
TGTGCCACCTCATTAGGGGTTAATGAGCAGTTCTTC
CATSLGVNEQFF
>once|-|TRBV4-1|TRBJ2-6|18
TGCGCCAGCAGCCAAGTCGTGGGAATTAGGTCTGGGGCCAACGTCCTGACTTTC
CASSQVVGIRSGANVLTF
>once|TRBD2|TRBV7-7|TRBJ2-7|15
TGTGCCAGCAGCCCCGGACTAGCGGGGGGAAACGAGCAGTACTTC
CASSPGLAGGNEQYF
>-|-|TRBV7-9|TRBJ2-2|17
TGTGCCAGCAGCTTAGAAGGACCGGGGAGGAACACCGGGGAGCTGTTTTTT
CASSLEGPGRNTGELFF
>-|-|TRBV4-1|TRBJ1-2|16
TGCGCCAGCAGCCAAGGGGGGGACGGATCTAACTATGGCTACACCTTC
CASSQGGDGSNYGYTF
>-|TRBD2|TRBV7-9|TRBJ2-1|17
TGTGCCAGCAGCTTAGGGCCTAGCGGGGGGGCCGGAAATGAGCAGTTCTTC
CASSLGPSGGAGNEQFF
>-|-|TRBV27|TRBJ1-4|15
TGTGCCAGCATTAATGCGGGGGGGCAAGATGAAAAACTGTTTTTT
CASINAGGQDEKLFF
>-|-|TRBV28|TRBJ1-2|15
TGTGCCAGCAGTCCAACCGGGAGAGCTCGTTATGGCTACACCTTC
CASSPTGRARYGYTF
>few|TRBD2|TRBV6-5|TRBJ2-5|13
TGTGCCAGCCGACGGGGGGGACAAGAGACCCAGTACTTC
CASRRGGQETQYF
>-|TRBD1|TRBV9|TRBJ1-2|14
TGTGCCAGCAGAGCCGGGACAGGGGGCTATGGCTACACCTTC
CASRAGTGGYGYTF
>-|-|TRBV6-5|TRBJ2-5|14
TGTGCCAGCAGTTTCTTGGGGGGCTGGGAGACCCAGTACTTC
CASSFLGGWETQYF
>-|-|TRBV6-5|TRBJ2-7|11
TGTGCCAGCAGTGCCCCGTCCGAGCAGTACTTC
CASSAPSEQYF
>-|-|TRBV6-5|TRBJ2-1|11
TGTGCCAGTCGCCGAGACAATGAGCAGTTCTTC
CASRRDNEQFF
>-|-|TRBV4-2|TRBJ1-4|14
TGTGCCAGCAGCCAAGAATTCAGGGTAGGAAAACTGTTTTTT
CASSQEFRVGKLFF
>once|-|TRBV6-1|TRBJ2-7|12
TGTGCCAGCATGAGTTCCGGGGACGAGCAGTACTTC
CASMSSGDEQYF
>-|-|TRBV30|TRBJ2-5|11
TGTGCCTGGACAATTAAGGAGACCCAGTACTTC
CAWTIKETQYF
>-|TRBD1|TRBV29-1|TRBJ1-6|13
TGCAGCGTCCTCGACAGGGCGGGTTCACCCCTCCACTTT
CSVLDRAGSPLHF
>-|-|TRBV11-3|TRBJ1-1|13
TGTGCCAGCAGCTTATTGGGGGGCACTGAAGCTTTCTTT
CASSLLGGTEAFF
>-|TRBD2|TRBV5-1|TRBJ2-3|15
TGCGCCAGCAGCTTTCGGACTAGAGTAACAGATACGCAGTATTTT
CASSFRTRVTDTQYF
>once|-|TRBV2|TRBJ2-1|16
TGTGCCAGCTCAACCCGGAGGGGGGGCCTAAACAATGAGCAGTTCTTC
CASSTRRGGLNNEQFF
>-|-|TRBV28|TRBJ2-7|15
TGTGCCAGCAGGACTTCCGCCGGGGCCTCCTACGAGCAGTACTTC
CASRTSAGASYEQYF
>-|-|TRBV19|TRBJ2-1|17
TGTGCCAGTAGTATCCGCCCAGGGGAGGCACCGTACAATGAGCAGTTCTTC
CASSIRPGEAPYNEQFF
>-|TRBD1|TRBV6-1|TRBJ2-7|14
TGTGCCAGCAGGTACGGGACAGGGGTCAACGAGCAGTACTTC
CASRYGTGVNEQYF
>once|-|TRBV6-1|TRBJ1-3|15
TGTGCCAGCAGTTCACCCACCCGCTCTGGAAACACCATATATTTT
CASSSPTRSGNTIYF
>-|-|TRBV10-3|TRBJ2-5|12
TGTGCCACCAGGAGTCAGGAAGAGACCCAGTACTTC
CATRSQEETQYF
>few|TRBD2|TRBV7-9|TRBJ2-7|16
TGTGCCAGCAGCTTAAAAGCGGGGGCCGTCTCCTACGAGCAGTACTTC
CASSLKAGAVSYEQYF
>-|TRBD1|TRBV19|TRBJ1-5|14
TGTGCCAGCAGTGGGACAGGGGGCCGTCAGCCCCAGCATTTT
CASSGTGGRQPQHF
>few|-|TRBV10-2|TRBJ2-2|13
TGCGCCAGCGGAGGGGGCGGGACCGGGGAGCTGTTTTTT
CASGGGGTGELFF
>few|-|TRBV2|TRBJ1-1|13
TGTGCCAGCAGTGCGGGACCTAACACTGAAGCTTTCTTT
CASSAGPNTEAFF
>few|-|TRBV19|TRBJ2-7|14
TGTGCCAGTGGACCCGGGGGTTACCTCTACGAGCAGTACTTC
CASGPGGYLYEQYF
>-|-|TRBV4-1|TRBJ1-2|12
TGCGCCAGCAGCCAAGATAGGGGTGGCTACACCTTC
CASSQDRGGYTF
>-|TRBD2|TRBV2|TRBJ2-1|16
TGTGCCAGCAGGGGCCCAGCTAGCGGATGGGGGAATGAGCAGTTCTTC
CASRGPASGWGNEQFF
>-|-|TRBV11-3|TRBJ2-5|13
TGTGCCAGCAGCTTAGACCGCGAGACAGAATTGTACTTC
CASSLDRETELYF
>-|-|TRBV9|TRBJ1-4|17
TGTGCCAGCAGCGTAGGAGGGATGGGGGGAACTAATGAAAAACTGTTTTTT
CASSVGGMGGTNEKLFF